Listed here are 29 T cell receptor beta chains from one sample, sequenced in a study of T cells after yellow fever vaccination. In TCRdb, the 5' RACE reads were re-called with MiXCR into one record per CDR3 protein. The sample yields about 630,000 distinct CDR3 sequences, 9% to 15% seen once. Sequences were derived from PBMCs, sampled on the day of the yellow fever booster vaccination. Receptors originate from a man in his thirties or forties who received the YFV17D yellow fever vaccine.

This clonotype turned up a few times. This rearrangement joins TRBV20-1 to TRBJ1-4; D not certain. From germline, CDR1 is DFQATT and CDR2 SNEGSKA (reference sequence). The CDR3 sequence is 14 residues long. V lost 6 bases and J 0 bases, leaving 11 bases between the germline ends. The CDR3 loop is CSAPPSATNEKLFF. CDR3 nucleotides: TGCAGTGCCCCCCCCAGCGCAACTAATGAAAAACTGTTTTTT.

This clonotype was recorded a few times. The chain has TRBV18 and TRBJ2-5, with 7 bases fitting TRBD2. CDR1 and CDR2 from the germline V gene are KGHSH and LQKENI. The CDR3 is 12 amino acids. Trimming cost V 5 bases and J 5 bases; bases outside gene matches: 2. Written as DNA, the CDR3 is TGTGCCAGCTCAACACTAGCGGAGACCCAGTACTTC. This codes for CASSTLAETQYF.

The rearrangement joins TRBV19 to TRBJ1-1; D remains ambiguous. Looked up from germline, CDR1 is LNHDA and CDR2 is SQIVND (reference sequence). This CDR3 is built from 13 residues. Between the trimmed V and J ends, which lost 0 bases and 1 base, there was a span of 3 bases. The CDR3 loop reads CASSIEQNTEAFF. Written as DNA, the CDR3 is TGTGCCAGTAGTATAGAACAGAACACTGAAGCTTTCTTT.

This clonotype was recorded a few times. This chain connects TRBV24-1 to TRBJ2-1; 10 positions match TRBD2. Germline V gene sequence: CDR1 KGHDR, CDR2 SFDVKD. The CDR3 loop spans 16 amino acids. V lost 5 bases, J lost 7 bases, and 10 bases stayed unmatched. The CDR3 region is CATSGGPSGSLNEQFF. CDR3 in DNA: TGTGCCACCAGTGGAGGGCCTAGCGGGAGTTTGAATGAGCAGTTCTTC.

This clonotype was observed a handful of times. The chain's CDR3 is CASSLGSGFLQSYEQYF. The CDR3, as DNA: TGTGCCAGCAGCTTAGGAAGCGGGTTCCTCCAATCCTACGAGCAGTACTTC. The V and J genes are TRBV11-2 and TRBJ2-7; D may be TRBD2 (6 bases). CDR1 is SGHAT, CDR2 FQNNGV, per germline. V dropped 1 base and J dropped 1 base, with 17 bases sitting between them. CDR3 size: 17 residues.

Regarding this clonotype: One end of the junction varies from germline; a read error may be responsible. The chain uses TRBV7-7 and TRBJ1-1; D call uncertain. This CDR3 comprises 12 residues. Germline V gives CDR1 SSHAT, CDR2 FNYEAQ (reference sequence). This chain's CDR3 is CASSDFNGEAFF. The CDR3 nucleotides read TGTGCTAGCAGCGATTTTAACGGTGAGGCTTTCTTT.

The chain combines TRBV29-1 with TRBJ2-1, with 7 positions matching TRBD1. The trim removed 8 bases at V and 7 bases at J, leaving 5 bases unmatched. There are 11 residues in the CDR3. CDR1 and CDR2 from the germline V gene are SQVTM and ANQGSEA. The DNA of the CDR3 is TGCAGCATTGGGGACAGAAATGAGCAGTTCTTC. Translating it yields CSIGDRNEQFF.

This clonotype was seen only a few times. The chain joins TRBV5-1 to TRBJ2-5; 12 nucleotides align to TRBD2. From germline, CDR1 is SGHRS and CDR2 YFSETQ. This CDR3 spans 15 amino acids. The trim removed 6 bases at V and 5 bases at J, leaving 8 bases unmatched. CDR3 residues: CASKIWTSGIETQYF. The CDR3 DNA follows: TGCGCCAGCAAAATTTGGACTAGCGGGATTGAGACCCAGTACTTC.

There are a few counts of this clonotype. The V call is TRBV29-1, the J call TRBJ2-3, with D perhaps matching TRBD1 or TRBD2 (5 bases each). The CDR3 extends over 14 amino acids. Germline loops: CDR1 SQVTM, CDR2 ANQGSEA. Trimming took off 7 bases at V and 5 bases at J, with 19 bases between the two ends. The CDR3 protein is CSADTRGLGDTQYF. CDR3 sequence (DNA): TGCAGCGCGGACACCCGCGGGCTAGGAGATACGCAGTATTTT.

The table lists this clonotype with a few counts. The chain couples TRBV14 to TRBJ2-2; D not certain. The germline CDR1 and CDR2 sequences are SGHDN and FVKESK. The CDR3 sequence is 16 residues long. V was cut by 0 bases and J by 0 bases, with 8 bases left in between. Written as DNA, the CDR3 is TGTGCCAGCAGCCAAGAGATCAGTTCGAACACCGGGGAGCTGTTTTTT. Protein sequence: CASSQEISSNTGELFF. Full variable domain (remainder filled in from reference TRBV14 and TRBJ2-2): EAGVTQFPSHSVIEKGQTVTLRCDPISGHDNLYWYRRVMGKEIKFLLHFVKESKQDESGMPNNRFLAERTGGTYSTLKVQPAELEDSGVYFCASSQEISSNTGELFFGEGSRLTVL.

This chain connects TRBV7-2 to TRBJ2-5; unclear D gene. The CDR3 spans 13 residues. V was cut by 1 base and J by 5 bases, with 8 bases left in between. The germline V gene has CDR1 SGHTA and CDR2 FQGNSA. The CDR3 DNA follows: TGTGCCAGCAGCTTAGAACCCAAGGAGACCCAGTACTTC. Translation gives CASSLEPKETQYF.

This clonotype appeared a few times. The CDR3 protein is CASSLRTSGRAHNEQFF. The CDR3 DNA reads as TGTGCCAGCAGTTTGAGGACTAGCGGGAGGGCCCACAATGAGCAGTTCTTC. The rearrangement joins TRBV6-5 to TRBJ2-1, with 15 bases that match TRBD2. Looked up from germline, CDR1 is MNHEY and CDR2 is SVGAGI. J gave up 5 bases and V 4 bases, and 6 bases lay outside the gene matches. This CDR3 is built from 17 residues.

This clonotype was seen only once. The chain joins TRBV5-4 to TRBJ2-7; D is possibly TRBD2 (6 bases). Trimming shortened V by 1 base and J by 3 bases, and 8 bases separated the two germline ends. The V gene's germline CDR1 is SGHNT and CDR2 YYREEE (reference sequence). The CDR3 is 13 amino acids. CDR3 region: CASSLRGNYEQYF. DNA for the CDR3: TGTGCCAGCAGCTTGCGGGGGAACTACGAGCAGTACTTC.

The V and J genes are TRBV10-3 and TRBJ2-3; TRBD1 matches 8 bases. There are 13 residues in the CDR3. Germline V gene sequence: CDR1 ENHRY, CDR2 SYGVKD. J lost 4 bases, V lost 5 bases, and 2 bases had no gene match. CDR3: CAISPTGADTQYF. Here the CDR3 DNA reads TGTGCCATCAGTCCGACAGGGGCAGATACGCAGTATTTT.

CDR3 DNA: TGTGCCAGCAGTGACGGTATTCTATTCGGAAACACCATATATTTT. Its translation: CASSDGILFGNTIYF. This chain uses TRBV6-4 with TRBJ1-3, with D unclear. Trimming shortened V by 2 bases and J by 4 bases, and 12 bases separated the two germline ends. This CDR3 has 15 amino acids. The germline gives CDR1 MRHNA, CDR2 SNTAGT.

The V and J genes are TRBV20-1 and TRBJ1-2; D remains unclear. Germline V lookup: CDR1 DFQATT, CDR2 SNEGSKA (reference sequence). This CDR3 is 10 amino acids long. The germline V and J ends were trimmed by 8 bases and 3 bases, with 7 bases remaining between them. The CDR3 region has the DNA TGCAGTACCCCTCACTATGGCTACACCTTC. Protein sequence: CSTPHYGYTF.

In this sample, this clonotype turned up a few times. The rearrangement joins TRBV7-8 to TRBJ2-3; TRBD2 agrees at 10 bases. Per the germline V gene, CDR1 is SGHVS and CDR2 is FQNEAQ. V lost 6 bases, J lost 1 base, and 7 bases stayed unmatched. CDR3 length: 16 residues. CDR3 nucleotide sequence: TGTGCCAGCAGACGGTTAGCGGGAGGACGCACAGATACGCAGTATTTT. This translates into CASRRLAGGRTDTQYF.

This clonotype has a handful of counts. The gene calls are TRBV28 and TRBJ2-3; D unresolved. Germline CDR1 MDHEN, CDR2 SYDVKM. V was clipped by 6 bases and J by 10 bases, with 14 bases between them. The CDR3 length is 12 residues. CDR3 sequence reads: CASSQTLPSQYF. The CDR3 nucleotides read TGTGCCAGCAGCCAGACTTTGCCCTCGCAGTATTTT.

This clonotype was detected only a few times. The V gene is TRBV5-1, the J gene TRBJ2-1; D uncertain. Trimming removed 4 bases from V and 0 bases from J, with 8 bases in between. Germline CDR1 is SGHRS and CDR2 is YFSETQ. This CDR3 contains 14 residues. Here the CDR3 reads CASSPLDSYNEQFF. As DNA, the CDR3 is TGCGCCAGCAGCCCGCTGGACTCCTACAATGAGCAGTTCTTC.

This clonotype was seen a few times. CDR3 residues: CASSSWTVGVHEQYF. CDR3 nucleotide sequence: TGTGCCAGCAGTTCCTGGACGGTAGGGGTCCACGAGCAGTACTTC. V and J are TRBV12-3 or TRBV12-4 and TRBJ2-7; TRBD1 might be the D (5 bases). The CDR3 consists of 15 residues. With 4 bases removed from V and 5 bases from J, the gap between germline ends came to 18 bases.

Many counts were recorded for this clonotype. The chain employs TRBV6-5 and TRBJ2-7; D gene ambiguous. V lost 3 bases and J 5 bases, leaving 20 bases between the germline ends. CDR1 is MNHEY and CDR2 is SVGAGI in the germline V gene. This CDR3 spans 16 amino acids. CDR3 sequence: CASSYFPPTGKDEQYF. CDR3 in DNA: TGTGCCAGCAGTTATTTTCCGCCTACGGGTAAAGACGAGCAGTACTTC.

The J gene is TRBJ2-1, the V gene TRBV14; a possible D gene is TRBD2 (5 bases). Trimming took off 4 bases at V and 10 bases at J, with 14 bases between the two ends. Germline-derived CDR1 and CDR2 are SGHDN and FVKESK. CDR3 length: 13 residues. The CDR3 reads CASSLPGVEEQFF. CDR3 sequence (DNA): TGTGCCAGCAGCCTTCCCGGGGTAGAGGAGCAGTTCTTC. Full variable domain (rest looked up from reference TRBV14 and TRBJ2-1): EAGVTQFPSHSVIEKGQTVTLRCDPISGHDNLYWYRRVMGKEIKFLLHFVKESKQDESGMPNNRFLAERTGGTYSTLKVQPAELEDSGVYFCASSLPGVEEQFFGPGTRLTVL.

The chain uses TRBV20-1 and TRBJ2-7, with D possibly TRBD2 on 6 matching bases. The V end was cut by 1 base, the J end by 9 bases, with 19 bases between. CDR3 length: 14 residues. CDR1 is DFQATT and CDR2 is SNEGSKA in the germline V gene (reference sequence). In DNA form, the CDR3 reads TGCAGTGCTAGAGCCGGGACTGGACGGCGAGGGCAGTACTTC. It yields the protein CSARAGTGRRGQYF.

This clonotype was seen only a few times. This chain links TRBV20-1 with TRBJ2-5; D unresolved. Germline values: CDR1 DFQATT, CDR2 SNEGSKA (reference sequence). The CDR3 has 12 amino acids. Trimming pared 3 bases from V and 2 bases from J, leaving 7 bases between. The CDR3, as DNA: TGCAGTGCTAGTTCCCAGCAAGAGACCCAGTACTTC. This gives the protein CSASSQQETQYF.

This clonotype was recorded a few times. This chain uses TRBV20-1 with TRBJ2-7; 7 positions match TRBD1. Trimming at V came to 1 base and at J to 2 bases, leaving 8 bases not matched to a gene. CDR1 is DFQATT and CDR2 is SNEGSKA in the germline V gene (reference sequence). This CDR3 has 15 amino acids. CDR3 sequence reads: CSARADHRGAYEQYF. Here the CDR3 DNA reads TGCAGTGCTAGAGCCGATCACAGGGGCGCCTACGAGCAGTACTTC.

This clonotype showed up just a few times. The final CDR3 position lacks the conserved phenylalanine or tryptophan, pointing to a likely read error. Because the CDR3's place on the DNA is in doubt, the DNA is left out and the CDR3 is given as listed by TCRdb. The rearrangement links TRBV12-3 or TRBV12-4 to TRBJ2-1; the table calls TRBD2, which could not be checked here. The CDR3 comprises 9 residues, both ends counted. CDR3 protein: CASSCPRVL.

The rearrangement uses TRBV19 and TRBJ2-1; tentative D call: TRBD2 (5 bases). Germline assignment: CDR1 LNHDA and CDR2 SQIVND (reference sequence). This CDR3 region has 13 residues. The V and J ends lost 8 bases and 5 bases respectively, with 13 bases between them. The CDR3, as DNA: TGTGCCAGTTCGCCGGGGTCCCACAATGAGCAGTTCTTC. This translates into CASSPGSHNEQFF.

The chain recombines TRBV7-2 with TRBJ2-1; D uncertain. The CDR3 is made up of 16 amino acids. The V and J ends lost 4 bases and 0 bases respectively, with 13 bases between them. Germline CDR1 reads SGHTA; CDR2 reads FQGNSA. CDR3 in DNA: TGTGCCAGCAGCTCAGACCCCCTAAACTCCTACAATGAGCAGTTCTTC. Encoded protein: CASSSDPLNSYNEQFF.

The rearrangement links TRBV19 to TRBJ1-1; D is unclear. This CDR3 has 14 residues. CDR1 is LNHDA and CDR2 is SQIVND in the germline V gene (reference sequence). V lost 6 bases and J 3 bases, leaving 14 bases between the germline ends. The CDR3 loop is CASRVGSVYTEAFF. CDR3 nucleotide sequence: TGTGCCAGTAGGGTCGGGTCAGTTTACACTGAAGCTTTCTTT.